Listed here are 12 T cell receptor beta chains from one sample, sequenced in a study of radiotherapy plus CTLA-4 blockade in lung cancer. Repertoires were generated with immunoSEQ multiplex PCR, while TCRdb's copy carries only in-frame clones and drops some. Of some 110,000 clones in the sample, 85% to 90% are singletons; the top ten hold around 2%. This sample comprised peripheral blood, obtained from a patient treated with radiotherapy plus ipilimumab. These receptors were collected from a human donor with non-small cell lung cancer that progressed on radiotherapy plus ipilimumab. Some clones in this sample may be carry-over from other donors' samples.

This chain connects TRBV7-9 to TRBJ1-1; D is unclear. Trimming took 3 bases from V and 1 from J, leaving 3 bases between them. Germline-derived CDR1 and CDR2 are SEHNR and FQNEAQ (reference sequence). The length of the CDR3 is 12 residues. In DNA, the CDR3 is TGTGCCAGCAGCTTGTCGAACACTGAAGCTTTCTTT. This codes for CASSLSNTEAFF. Full variable domain (rest looked up from reference TRBV7-9 and TRBJ1-1): DTGVSQNPRHKITKRGQNVTFRCDPISEHNRLYWYRQTLGQGPEFLTYFQNEAQLEKSRLLSDRFSAERPKGSFSTLEIQRTEQGDSAMYLCASSLSNTEAFFGQGTRLTVV.

The chain carries TRBV30 and TRBJ2-5, with D tentatively TRBD2 (6 bases). The germline V gene has CDR1 GTSNPN and CDR2 SVGIG (reference sequence). V lost 4 bases and J lost 1, with 13 bases in between. The CDR3 loop spans 14 amino acids. CDR3 region: CAWTLGRGQETQYF. The DNA of the CDR3 is TGTGCCTGGACCCTGGGGCGGGGCCAAGAGACCCAGTACTTC.

The rearrangement links TRBV10-2 to TRBJ1-2; D gene ambiguous. V lost 2 bases, J lost 4 bases, and 5 bases lay in between. Germline values: CDR1 WSHSY, CDR2 SAAADI. This CDR3 is built from 12 residues. In DNA, the CDR3 is TGCGCCAGCAGTGAGAACACCTATGGCTACACCTTC. It is translated as CASSENTYGYTF.

This clone was counted a few times. The V gene is TRBV5-4, the J gene TRBJ2-7, with 8 nucleotides matching TRBD1. Germline CDR1 reads SGHNT; CDR2 reads YYREEE (reference sequence). This CDR3 spans 15 amino acids. J gave up 1 base and V 2 bases, and 5 bases lay outside the gene matches. DNA for the CDR3: TGTGCCAGCAGCTTACCTACAGGGGGTTCCTACGAGCAGTACTTC. It yields the protein CASSLPTGGSYEQYF.

The V gene is TRBV6-5, the J gene TRBJ1-2; 7 bases align to TRBD1. CDR1 and CDR2 (germline): MNHEY, SVGAGI. The V gene end was trimmed by 6 bases and the J gene end by 4 bases; junction bases not matched to a gene: 8. This CDR3 has 14 residues. The CDR3 sequence: CASSLRGIGYGYTF. DNA for the CDR3: TGTGCCAGCAGCCTCAGGGGGATCGGCTATGGCTACACCTTC.

The chain links TRBV5-1 to TRBJ1-2; the D gene is possibly TRBD1 (6 bases). CDR1 is SGHRS, CDR2 YFSETQ, per germline. The germline V and J ends were trimmed by 3 bases and 3 bases, with 15 bases remaining between them. This CDR3 contains 15 residues. The CDR3: CASSYRGGADYGYTF. As DNA, the CDR3 is TGCGCCAGCAGCTACCGGGGGGGCGCGGACTATGGCTACACCTTC.

The V gene is TRBV7-8, the J gene TRBJ2-4; D uncertain. CDR1 SGHVS and CDR2 FQNEAQ come from the germline V gene. Trimming cost V 5 bases and J 4 bases, with 12 bases left between them. The CDR3 totals 14 residues. The CDR3 DNA follows: TGTGCCAGCAGCATCCTTGAGCCGAAAAACATTCAGTACTTC. It specifies CASSILEPKNIQYF.

The chain carries TRBV7-3 and TRBJ2-5, with D uncertain. The V gene's germline CDR1 is SGHTA and CDR2 FQGTGA. Trimming stripped 2 bases from V and 3 bases from J, with 7 bases between. The CDR3 is made up of 13 amino acids. CDR3 sequence: CASSLVGEETQYF. As DNA, the CDR3 is TGTGCCAGCAGCTTAGTCGGAGAAGAGACCCAGTACTTC.

The J gene is TRBJ1-2, the V gene TRBV13, with unresolved D. The V end was cut by 8 bases, the J end by 3 bases, with 13 bases between. The CDR3 extends over 13 amino acids. Germline V gene data show CDR1 as PRHDT and CDR2 as FYEKMQ (reference sequence). The CDR3 sequence is CASVHIGHYGYTF. DNA of the CDR3: TGTGCCAGCGTTCACATAGGGCACTATGGCTACACCTTC.

This chain links TRBV5-1 with TRBJ2-1; tentatively, D is TRBD2 (5 bases). The CDR3 is 15 amino acids. The germline CDR1 and CDR2 sequences are SGHRS and YFSETQ. V dropped 1 base and J dropped 7 bases, with 15 bases sitting between them. CDR3 DNA sequence: TGCGCCAGCAGCTTGAGTGGACTGGTTTATAATGAGCAGTTCTTC. This translates into CASSLSGLVYNEQFF.

In its sample, this clone was seen once. The V call is TRBV23-1, the J call TRBJ1-2; TRBD1 matches 7 bases. TRBV23-1 is marked as an open reading frame, function uncertain. This CDR3 is 17 amino acids long. The V and J ends lost 1 base and 5 bases, in that order; junction bases with no gene match: 13. DNA of the CDR3: TGCGCCAGCAGTCAATATGGCGTAGACAGGGAGGTGTATGGCTACACCTTC. Its translation: CASSQYGVDREVYGYTF.

The chain has TRBV6-5 and TRBJ1-5, with D possibly being TRBD1 (6 bases). V lost 0 bases and J lost 3, with 9 bases in between. This CDR3 is 15 amino acids long. Per the germline V gene, CDR1 is MNHEY and CDR2 is SVGAGI. CDR3 sequence (DNA): TGTGCCAGCAGTTACTCGGGACAATTCAATCAGCCCCAGCATTTT. Its translation: CASSYSGQFNQPQHF.